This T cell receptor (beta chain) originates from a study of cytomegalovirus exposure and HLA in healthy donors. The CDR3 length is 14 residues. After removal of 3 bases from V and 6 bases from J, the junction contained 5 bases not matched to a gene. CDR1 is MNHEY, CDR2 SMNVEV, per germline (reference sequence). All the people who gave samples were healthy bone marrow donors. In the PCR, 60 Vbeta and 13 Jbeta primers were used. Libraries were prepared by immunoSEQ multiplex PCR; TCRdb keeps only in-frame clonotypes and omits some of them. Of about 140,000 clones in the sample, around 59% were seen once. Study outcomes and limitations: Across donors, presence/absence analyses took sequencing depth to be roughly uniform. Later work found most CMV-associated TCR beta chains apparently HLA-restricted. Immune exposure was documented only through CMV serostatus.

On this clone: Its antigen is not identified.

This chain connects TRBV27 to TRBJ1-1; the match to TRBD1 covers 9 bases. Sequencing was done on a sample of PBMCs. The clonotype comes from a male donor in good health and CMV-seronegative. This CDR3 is CASSFQRQGAEAFF. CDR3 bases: TGTGCCAGCAGTTTCCAGAGACAGGGGGCTGAAGCTTTCTTT.